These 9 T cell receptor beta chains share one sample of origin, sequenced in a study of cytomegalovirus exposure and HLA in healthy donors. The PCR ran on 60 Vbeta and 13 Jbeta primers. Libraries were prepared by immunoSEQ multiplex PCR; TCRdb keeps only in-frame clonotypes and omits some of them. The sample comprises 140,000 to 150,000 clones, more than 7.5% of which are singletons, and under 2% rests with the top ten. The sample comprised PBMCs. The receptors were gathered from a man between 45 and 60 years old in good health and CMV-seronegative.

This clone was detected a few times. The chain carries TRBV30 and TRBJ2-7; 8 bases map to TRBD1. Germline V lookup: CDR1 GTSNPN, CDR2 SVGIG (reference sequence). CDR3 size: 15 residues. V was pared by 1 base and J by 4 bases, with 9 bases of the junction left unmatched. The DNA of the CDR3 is TGTGCCTGGAGTGATCCGGGACAGGCTAGGTACGAGCAGTACTTC. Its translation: CAWSDPGQARYEQYF.

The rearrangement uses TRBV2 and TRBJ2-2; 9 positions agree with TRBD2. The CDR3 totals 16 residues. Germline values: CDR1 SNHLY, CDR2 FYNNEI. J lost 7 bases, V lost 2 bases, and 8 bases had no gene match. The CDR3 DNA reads TGTGCCAGCAGTGAACGGCGGGGGGGCCCGATCGGGGAGCTGTTTTTT. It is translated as CASSERRGGPIGELFF.

CDR3 loop: CASILGGTEAFF. The CDR3 DNA reads as TGTGCCAGCATCTTAGGGGGCACTGAAGCTTTCTTT. The V call is TRBV6-5, the J call TRBJ1-1; tentative D call: TRBD1 (6 bases). The CDR3 extends over 12 amino acids. V dropped 7 bases and J dropped 4 bases, with 10 bases sitting between them. Germline V gives CDR1 MNHEY, CDR2 SVGAGI.

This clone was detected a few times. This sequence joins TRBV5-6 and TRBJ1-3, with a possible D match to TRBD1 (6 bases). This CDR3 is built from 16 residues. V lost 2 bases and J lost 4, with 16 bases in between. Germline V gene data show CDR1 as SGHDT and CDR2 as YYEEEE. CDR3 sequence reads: CASSFNQGHGGNTIYF. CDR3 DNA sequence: TGTGCCAGCAGCTTTAATCAGGGGCATGGCGGAAACACCATATATTTT.

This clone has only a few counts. CDR3 amino acids: CASSRTSGRQGTQYF. CDR3 DNA: TGTGCCAGCAGTCGGACTAGCGGGAGGCAAGGAACGCAGTATTTT. The V call is TRBV2, the J call TRBJ2-3; 14 nucleotides align to TRBD2. V lost 5 bases to trimming and J lost 9 bases; unmatched junction nucleotides: 7. CDR3 length: 15 residues. Germline lookup yields CDR1 SNHLY and CDR2 FYNNEI.

Written as DNA, the CDR3 is TGTGCCAGCAGCGGAAGCGGACAGGGTAGTATCAATGAGCAGTTCTTC. This translates into CASSGSGQGSINEQFF. This chain uses TRBV7-3 with TRBJ2-1; 8 bases align to TRBD1. Trimming cost V 5 bases and J 6 bases; bases outside gene matches: 12. The CDR3 runs 16 residues. Germline V CDR1 and CDR2: SGHTA, FQGTGA.

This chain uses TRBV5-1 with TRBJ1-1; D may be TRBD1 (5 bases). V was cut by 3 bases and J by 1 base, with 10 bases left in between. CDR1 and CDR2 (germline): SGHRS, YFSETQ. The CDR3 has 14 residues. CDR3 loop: CASSWSTENTEAFF. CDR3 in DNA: TGCGCCAGCAGCTGGTCGACAGAGAACACTGAAGCTTTCTTT. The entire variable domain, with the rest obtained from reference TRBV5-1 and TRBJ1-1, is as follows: KAGVTQTPRYLIKTRGQQVTLSCSPISGHRSVSWYQQTPGQGLQFLFEYFSETQRNKGNFPGRFSGRQFSNSRSEMNVSTLELGDSALYLCASSWSTENTEAFFGQGTRLTVV.

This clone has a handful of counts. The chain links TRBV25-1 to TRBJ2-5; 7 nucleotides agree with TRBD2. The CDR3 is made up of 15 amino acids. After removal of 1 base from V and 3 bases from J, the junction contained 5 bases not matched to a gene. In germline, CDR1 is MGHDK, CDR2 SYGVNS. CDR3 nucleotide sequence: TGTGCCAGCAGTGAATTAGGCGGGGGAAAAGAGACCCAGTACTTC. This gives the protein CASSELGGGKETQYF.

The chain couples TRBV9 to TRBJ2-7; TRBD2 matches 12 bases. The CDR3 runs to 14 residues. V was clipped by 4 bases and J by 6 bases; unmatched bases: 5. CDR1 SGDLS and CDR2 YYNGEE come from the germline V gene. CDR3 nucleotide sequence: TGTGCCAGCAGCCCCGGACTAGCGGGGATCGAGCAGTACTTC. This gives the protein CASSPGLAGIEQYF. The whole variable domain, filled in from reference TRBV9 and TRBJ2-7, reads DSGVTQTPKHLITATGQRVTLRCSPRSGDLSVYWYQQSLDQGLQFLIQYYNGEERAKGNILERFSAQQFPDLHSELNLSSLELGDSALYFCASSPGLAGIEQYFGPGTRLTVT.